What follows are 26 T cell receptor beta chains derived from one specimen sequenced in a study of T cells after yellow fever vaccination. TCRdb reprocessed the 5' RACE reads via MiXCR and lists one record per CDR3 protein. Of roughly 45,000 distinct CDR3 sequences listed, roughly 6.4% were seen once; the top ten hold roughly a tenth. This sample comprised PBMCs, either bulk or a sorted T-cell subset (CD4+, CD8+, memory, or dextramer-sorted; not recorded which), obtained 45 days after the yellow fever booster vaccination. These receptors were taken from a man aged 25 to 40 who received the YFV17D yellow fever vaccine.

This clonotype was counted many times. This CDR3 reads CSARDRPYEQYF. The CDR3 nucleotides are TGCAGTGCTCGGGACAGACCCTACGAGCAGTACTTC. The chain links TRBV20-1 to TRBJ2-7; 7 nucleotides align to TRBD1. The CDR3 runs to 12 residues. Unmatched junction bases numbered 3, after V lost 5 bases and J lost 2 bases. Per the germline V gene, CDR1 is DFQATT and CDR2 is SNEGSKA (reference sequence).

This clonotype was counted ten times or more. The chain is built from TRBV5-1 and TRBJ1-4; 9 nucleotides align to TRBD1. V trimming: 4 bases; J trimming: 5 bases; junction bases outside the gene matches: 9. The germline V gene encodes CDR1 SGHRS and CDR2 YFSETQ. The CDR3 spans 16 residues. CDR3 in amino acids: CASSPAGTGRNEKLFF. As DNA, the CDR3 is TGCGCCAGCAGCCCTGCCGGGACAGGGCGCAATGAAAAACTGTTTTTT.

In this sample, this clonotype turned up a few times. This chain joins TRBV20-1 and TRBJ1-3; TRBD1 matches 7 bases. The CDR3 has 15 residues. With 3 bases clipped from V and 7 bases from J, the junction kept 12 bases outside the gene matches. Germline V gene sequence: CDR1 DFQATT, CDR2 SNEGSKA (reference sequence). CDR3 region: CSASPADRVVNTIYF. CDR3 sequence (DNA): TGCAGTGCTAGCCCGGCCGACAGGGTCGTGAACACCATATATTTT.

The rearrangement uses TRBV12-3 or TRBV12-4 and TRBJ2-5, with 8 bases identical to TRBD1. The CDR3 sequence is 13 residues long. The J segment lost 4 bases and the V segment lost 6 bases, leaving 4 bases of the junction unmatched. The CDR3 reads CASSQDRGETQYF. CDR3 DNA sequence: TGTGCCAGCAGCCAAGACAGGGGAGAGACCCAGTACTTC.

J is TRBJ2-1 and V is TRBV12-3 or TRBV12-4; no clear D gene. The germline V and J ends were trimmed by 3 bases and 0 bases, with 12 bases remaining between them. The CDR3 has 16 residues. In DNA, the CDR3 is TGTGCCAGCAGTTTCTTCCTTACGAGCTCCTACAATGAGCAGTTCTTC. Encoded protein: CASSFFLTSSYNEQFF.

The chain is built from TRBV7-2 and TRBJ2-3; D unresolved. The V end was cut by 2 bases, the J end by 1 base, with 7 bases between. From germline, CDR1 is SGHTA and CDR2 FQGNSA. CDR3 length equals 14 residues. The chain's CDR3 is CASSLPGRTDTQYF. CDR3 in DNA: TGTGCCAGCAGCTTACCTGGCCGCACAGATACGCAGTATTTT.

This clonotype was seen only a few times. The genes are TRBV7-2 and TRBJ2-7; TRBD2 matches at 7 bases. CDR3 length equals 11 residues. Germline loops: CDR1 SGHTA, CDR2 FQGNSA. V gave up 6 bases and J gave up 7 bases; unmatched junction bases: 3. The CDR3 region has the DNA TGTGCCAGCAGTCTAGCGGTTGAGCAGTACTTC. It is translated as CASSLAVEQYF.

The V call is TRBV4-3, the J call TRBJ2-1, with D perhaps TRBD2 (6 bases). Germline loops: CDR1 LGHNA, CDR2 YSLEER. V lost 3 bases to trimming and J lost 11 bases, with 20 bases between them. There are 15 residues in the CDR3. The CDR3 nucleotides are TGCGCCAGCAGCCAGGACGGGACTCCAACACCTAAGCAGTTCTTC. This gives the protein CASSQDGTPTPKQFF.

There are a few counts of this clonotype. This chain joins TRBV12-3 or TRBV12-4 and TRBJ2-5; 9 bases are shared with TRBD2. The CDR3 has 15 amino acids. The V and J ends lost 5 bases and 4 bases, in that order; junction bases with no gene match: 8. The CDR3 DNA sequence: TGTGCCAGCAGTCGTAGCGGGAGAAGATCAGAGACCCAGTACTTC. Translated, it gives CASSRSGRRSETQYF.

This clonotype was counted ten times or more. The CDR3 region has the DNA TGTGCCAGCAGCTTATCCGGGGTGGGAAACACCATATATTTT. Protein: CASSLSGVGNTIYF. The chain couples TRBV7-6 to TRBJ1-3; D is ambiguous. The V gene's germline CDR1 is SGHVS and CDR2 FNYEAQ. V dropped 2 bases and J dropped 4 bases, with 9 bases sitting between them. This CDR3 spans 14 amino acids.

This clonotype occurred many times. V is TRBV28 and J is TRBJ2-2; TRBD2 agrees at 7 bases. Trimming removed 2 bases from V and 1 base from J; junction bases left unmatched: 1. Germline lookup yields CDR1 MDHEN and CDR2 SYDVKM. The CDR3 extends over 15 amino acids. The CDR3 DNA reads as TGTGCCAGCAGTTTAGCGGGAGTGAACACCGGGGAGCTGTTTTTT. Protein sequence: CASSLAGVNTGELFF.

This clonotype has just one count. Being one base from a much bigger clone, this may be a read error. The CDR3 nucleotides read TGTGCCAGCAGTTTAACGGGGAACGAGCAGTACTTC. Translated: CASSLTGNEQYF. This chain links TRBV12-3 or TRBV12-4 with TRBJ2-7; D possibly corresponds to TRBD2 (5 bases). V was cut by 2 bases and J by 5 bases, with 7 bases left in between. The CDR3 is 12 residues long.

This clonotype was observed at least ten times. Here the CDR3 DNA reads TGTGCCAGCAGTAAAAACAATGAGCAGTTCTTC. Its protein is CASSKNNEQFF. V usage is TRBV12-3 or TRBV12-4 and J usage is TRBJ2-1, with unresolved D. Deletions cut 5 bases from V and 5 bases from J, with 4 bases between. The CDR3 consists of 11 residues.

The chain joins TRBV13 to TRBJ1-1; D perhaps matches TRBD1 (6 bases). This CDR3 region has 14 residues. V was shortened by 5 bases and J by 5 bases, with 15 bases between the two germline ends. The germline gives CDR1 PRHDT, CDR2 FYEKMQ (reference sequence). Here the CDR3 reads CASSPGRGGTEAFF. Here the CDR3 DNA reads TGTGCCAGCAGCCCTGGTAGGGGGGGGACTGAAGCTTTCTTT.

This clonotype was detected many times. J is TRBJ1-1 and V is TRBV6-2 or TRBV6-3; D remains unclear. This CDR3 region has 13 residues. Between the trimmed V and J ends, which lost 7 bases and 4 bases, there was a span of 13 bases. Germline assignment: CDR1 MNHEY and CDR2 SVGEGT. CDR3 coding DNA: TGTGCCAGCACTCGGCCACAACTCACTGAAGCTTTCTTT. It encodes CASTRPQLTEAFF.

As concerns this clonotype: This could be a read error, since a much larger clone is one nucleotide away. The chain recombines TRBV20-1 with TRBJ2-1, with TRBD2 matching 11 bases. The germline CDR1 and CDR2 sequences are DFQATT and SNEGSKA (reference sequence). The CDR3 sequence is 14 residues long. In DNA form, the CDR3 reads TGCAGTGCAAATGTAGCGGGAGGGCTTACTGAGGAGTTCTTC. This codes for CSANVAGGLTEEFF.

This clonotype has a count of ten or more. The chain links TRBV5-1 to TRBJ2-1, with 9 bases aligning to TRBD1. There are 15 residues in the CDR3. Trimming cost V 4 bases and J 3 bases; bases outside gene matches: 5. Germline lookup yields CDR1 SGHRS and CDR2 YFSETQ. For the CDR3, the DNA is TGCGCCAGCAGCCAAGGACAGGGGTACTACAATGAGCAGTTCTTC. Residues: CASSQGQGYYNEQFF.

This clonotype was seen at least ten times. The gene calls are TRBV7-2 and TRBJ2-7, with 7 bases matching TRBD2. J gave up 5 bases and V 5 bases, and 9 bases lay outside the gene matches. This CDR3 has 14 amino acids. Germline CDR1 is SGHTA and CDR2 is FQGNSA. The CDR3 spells CASSDRTRVHEQYF. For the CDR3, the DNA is TGTGCCAGCAGCGACCGGACTAGAGTCCACGAGCAGTACTTC.

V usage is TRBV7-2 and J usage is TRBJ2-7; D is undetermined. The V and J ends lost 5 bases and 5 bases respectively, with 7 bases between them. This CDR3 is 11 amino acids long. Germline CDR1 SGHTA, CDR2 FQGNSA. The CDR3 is CASSPAHEQYF. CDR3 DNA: TGTGCCAGCAGCCCGGCCCACGAGCAGTACTTC.

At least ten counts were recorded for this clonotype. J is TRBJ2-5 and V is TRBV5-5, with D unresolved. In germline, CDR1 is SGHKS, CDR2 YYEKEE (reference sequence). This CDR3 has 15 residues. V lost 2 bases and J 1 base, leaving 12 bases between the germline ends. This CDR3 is CASSFSRVSQETQYF. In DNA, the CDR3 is TGTGCCAGCAGCTTCTCCCGAGTAAGCCAAGAGACCCAGTACTTC.

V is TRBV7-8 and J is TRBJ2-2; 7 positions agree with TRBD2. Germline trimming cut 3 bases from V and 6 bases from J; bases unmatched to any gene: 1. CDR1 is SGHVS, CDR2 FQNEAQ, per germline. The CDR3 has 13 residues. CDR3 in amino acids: CASSFREAGELFF. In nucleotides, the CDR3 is TGTGCCAGCAGCTTCCGGGAGGCCGGGGAGCTGTTTTTT. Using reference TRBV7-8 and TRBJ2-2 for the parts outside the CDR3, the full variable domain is GAGVSQSPRYKVAKRGQDVALRCDPISGHVSLFWYQQALGQGPEFLTYFQNEAQLDKSGLPSDRFFAERPEGSVSTLKIQRTQQEDSAVYLCASSFREAGELFFGEGSRLTVL.

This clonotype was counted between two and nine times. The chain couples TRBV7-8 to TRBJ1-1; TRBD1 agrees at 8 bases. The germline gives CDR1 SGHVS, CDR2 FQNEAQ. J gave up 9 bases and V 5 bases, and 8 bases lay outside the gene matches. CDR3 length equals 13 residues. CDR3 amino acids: CASSRGTGVQAFF. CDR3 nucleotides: TGTGCCAGCAGCCGTGGGACAGGAGTCCAAGCTTTCTTT.

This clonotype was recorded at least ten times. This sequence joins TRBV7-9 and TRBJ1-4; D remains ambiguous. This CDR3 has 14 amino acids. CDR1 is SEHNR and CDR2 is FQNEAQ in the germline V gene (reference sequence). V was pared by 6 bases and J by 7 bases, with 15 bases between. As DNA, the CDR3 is TGTGCCAGCAGATCCGGGTTACCTGGTGAAAAACTGTTTTTT. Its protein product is CASRSGLPGEKLFF. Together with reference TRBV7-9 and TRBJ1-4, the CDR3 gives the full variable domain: DTGVSQNPRHKITKRGQNVTFRCDPISEHNRLYWYRQTLGQGPEFLTYFQNEAQLEKSRLLSDRFSAERPKGSFSTLEIQRTEQGDSAMYLCASRSGLPGEKLFFGSGTQLSVL.

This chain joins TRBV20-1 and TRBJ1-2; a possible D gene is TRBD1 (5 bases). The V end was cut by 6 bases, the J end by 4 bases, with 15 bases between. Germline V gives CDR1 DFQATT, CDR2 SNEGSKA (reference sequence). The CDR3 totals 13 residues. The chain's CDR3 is CSAPGLVGYGYTF. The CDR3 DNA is TGCAGTGCCCCAGGGTTAGTAGGCTATGGCTACACCTTC.

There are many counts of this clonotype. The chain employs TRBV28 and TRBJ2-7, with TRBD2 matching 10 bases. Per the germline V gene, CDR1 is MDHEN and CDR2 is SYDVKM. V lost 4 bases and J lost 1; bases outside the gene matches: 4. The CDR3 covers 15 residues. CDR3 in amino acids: CASSSLAGASYEQYF. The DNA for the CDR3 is TGTGCCAGCAGTTCTCTAGCGGGAGCGTCCTACGAGCAGTACTTC.

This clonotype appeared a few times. The CDR3 DNA follows: TGTGCCAGCAGCCCATCCCCCCAGGCGTGGTACGAGCAGTACTTC. It codes for CASSPSPQAWYEQYF. The chain combines TRBV4-2 with TRBJ2-7, with D uncertain. CDR1 and CDR2 (germline): LGHNA, YNFKEQ. The CDR3 is made up of 15 amino acids. V dropped 4 bases and J dropped 4 bases, with 17 bases sitting between them.